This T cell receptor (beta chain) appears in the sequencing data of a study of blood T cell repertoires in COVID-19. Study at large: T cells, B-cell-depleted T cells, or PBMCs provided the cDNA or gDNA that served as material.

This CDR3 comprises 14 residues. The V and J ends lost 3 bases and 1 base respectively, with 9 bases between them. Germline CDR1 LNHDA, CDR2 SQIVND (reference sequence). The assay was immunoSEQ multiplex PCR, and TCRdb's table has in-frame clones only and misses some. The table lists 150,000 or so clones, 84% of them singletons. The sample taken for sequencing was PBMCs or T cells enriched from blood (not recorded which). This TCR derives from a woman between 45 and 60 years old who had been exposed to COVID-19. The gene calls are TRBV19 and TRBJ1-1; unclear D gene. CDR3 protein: CASSMIAPNTEAFF. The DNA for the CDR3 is TGTGCCAGTAGTATGATAGCGCCGAACACTGAAGCTTTCTTT. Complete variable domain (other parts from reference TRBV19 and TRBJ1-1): DGGITQSPKYLFRKEGQNVTLSCEQNLNHDAMYWYRQDPGQGLRLIYYSQIVNDFQKGDIAEGYSVSREKKESFPLTVTSAQKNPTAFYLCASSMIAPNTEAFFGQGTRLTVV.